This T cell receptor (beta chain) was documented in a study of OX40 agonist ivuxolimab in advanced cancers. Regarding the study as a whole: Low normalized T-cell clonal expansion also characterized some of the nonresponders.

Germline loops: CDR1 LGHNA, CDR2 YNFKEQ. CDR3 length: 14 residues. The V and J ends lost 0 bases and 6 bases respectively, with 9 bases between them. A note on this clone: What it binds is unknown.

Some clones are missing from TCRdb's copy, which holds only in-frame ones; the method was immunoSEQ multiplex PCR. The repertoire holds around 81,000 clones, with over 75% as singletons. This receptor was taken from an adult with an advanced solid tumor such as melanoma, head and neck, liver or kidney cancer. The source material was CD4+ or CD8+ T cells sorted from blood, sampled in a trial of the OX40 agonist ivuxolimab. The rearrangement links TRBV4-2 to TRBJ2-1, with no clear D. The CDR3 nucleotides are TGTGCCAGCAGCCAAGATGCCAGGTCCAATGAGCAGTTCTTC. Encoded protein: CASSQDARSNEQFF.